One sample yielded the 26 T cell receptor beta chains listed below, sequenced in a study of blood T cell repertoires in COVID-19. Clones were sequenced by immunoSEQ multiplex PCR, and TCRdb holds only the in-frame ones, with some missing. The sample records about 120,000 clones, about four fifths being singletons. Sequenced material: peripheral blood. These receptors were taken from a man between 65 and 80 years old with acute or convalescent COVID-19.

This rearrangement joins TRBV6-1 to TRBJ2-3; 7 nucleotides align to TRBD1. The CDR3 contains 15 residues. The trim removed 2 bases at V and 5 bases at J, leaving 7 bases unmatched. Germline assignment: CDR1 MNHNS and CDR2 SASEGT. This chain's CDR3 is CASSEWGQLGDTQYF. CDR3 nucleotide sequence: TGTGCCAGCAGTGAATGGGGACAGCTGGGAGATACGCAGTATTTT.

V is TRBV7-2 and J is TRBJ1-1; no definite D call. The V gene lost 3 bases and the J gene lost 0 bases, with 8 bases spanning the gap. From germline, CDR1 is SGHTA and CDR2 FQGNSA. The CDR3 runs to 14 residues. CDR3 protein: CASSFPQMNTEAFF. CDR3 nucleotide sequence: TGTGCCAGCAGCTTTCCACAAATGAACACTGAAGCTTTCTTT.

This chain connects TRBV6-2 or TRBV6-3 to TRBJ2-2, with a weak D call TRBD2 (5 bases). The CDR3 has 14 residues. Between the trimmed V and J ends, which lost 4 bases and 8 bases, there was a span of 14 bases. CDR1 and CDR2 (germline): MNHEY, SVGEGT. The CDR3 spells CASSSPIRGGELFF. The CDR3 DNA sequence: TGTGCCAGCAGTTCACCCATTCGAGGGGGGGAGCTGTTTTTT.

The J gene is TRBJ2-3, the V gene TRBV29-1, with D uncertain. V shed 0 bases and J shed 2 bases, with 12 bases lying between them. This CDR3 has 15 residues. Germline V lookup: CDR1 SQVTM, CDR2 ANQGSEA. The DNA for the CDR3 is TGCAGCGTTGAAGATGTCGAGCATATCACAGATACGCAGTATTTT. Residues: CSVEDVEHITDTQYF.

This clone was recorded a few times. J is TRBJ1-2 and V is TRBV10-3; D is possibly TRBD1 (6 bases). V was cut by 6 bases and J by 2 bases, with 19 bases left in between. CDR3 length: 16 residues. Germline lookup yields CDR1 ENHRY and CDR2 SYGVKD. The CDR3 DNA sequence: TGTGCCATCAGCGACAGGAGACAAGAACTAAACTATGGCTACACCTTC. This sequence encodes CAISDRRQELNYGYTF.

This clone was observed once. V usage is TRBV7-9 and J usage is TRBJ1-2; 7 bases align to TRBD1. The CDR3 sequence is 14 residues long. Germline V gene sequence: CDR1 SEHNR, CDR2 FQNEAQ (reference sequence). J was trimmed by 6 bases and V by 1 base; bases with no gene match: 5. The CDR3: CASSLVPGGHGYTF. The CDR3 coding sequence is TGTGCCAGCAGCTTAGTCCCAGGGGGACATGGCTACACCTTC.

The chain uses TRBV6-5 and TRBJ1-2, with a possible D match to TRBD1 (6 bases). V was clipped by 5 bases and J by 8 bases, with 15 bases between them. The CDR3 is 13 residues long. Germline values: CDR1 MNHEY, CDR2 SVGAGI. The CDR3 spells CASSSHRVWGYTF. For the CDR3, the DNA is TGTGCCAGCAGTAGCCACAGGGTCTGGGGCTACACCTTC.

The chain employs TRBV20-1 and TRBJ1-1; D is unresolved. Germline loops: CDR1 DFQATT, CDR2 SNEGSKA (reference sequence). This CDR3 comprises 11 residues. Deletions cut 0 bases from V and 10 bases from J, with 9 bases between. CDR3: CSARDNLGAFF. CDR3 nucleotides: TGCAGTGCTAGAGATAACCTCGGAGCTTTCTTT.

This clone occurred a few times. The sample carries other DNA sequences with the same CDR3. V is TRBV5-1 and J is TRBJ1-2; tentatively, D is TRBD1 (5 bases). There are 12 residues in the CDR3. Between the trimmed V and J ends, which lost 2 bases and 7 bases, there was a span of 9 bases. Germline V gene lookup returns CDR1 SGHRS and CDR2 YFSETQ. CDR3 region: CASSLRGGGYTF. DNA of the CDR3: TGCGCCAGCAGCTTAAGGGGTGGTGGCTACACCTTC.

This sequence joins TRBV5-4 and TRBJ1-2; D remains unclear. Germline lookup yields CDR1 SGHNT and CDR2 YYREEE (reference sequence). This CDR3 is built from 14 residues. Trimming stripped 2 bases from V and 0 bases from J, with 8 bases between. In DNA, the CDR3 is TGTGCCAGCAGCTTTCGGGTTGCTAACTATGGCTACACCTTC. This sequence encodes CASSFRVANYGYTF.

The rearrangement links TRBV6-5 to TRBJ1-2, with 8 bases matching TRBD1. The CDR3 is 14 residues long. Germline V CDR1 and CDR2: MNHEY, SVGAGI. V shed 6 bases, J shed 1 base, and the junction held 4 bases outside the gene matches. The CDR3 spells CASSPGGVNYGYTF. DNA for the CDR3: TGTGCCAGCAGCCCAGGGGGCGTTAACTATGGCTACACCTTC.

This sequence joins TRBV5-1 and TRBJ2-3; D is unresolved. The V and J ends lost 0 bases and 4 bases respectively, with 9 bases between them. Germline assignment: CDR1 SGHRS and CDR2 YFSETQ. The CDR3 is made up of 14 amino acids. CDR3 residues: CASSLEAPSDTQYF. The CDR3 nucleotides are TGCGCCAGCAGCTTGGAAGCTCCGTCAGATACGCAGTATTTT.

The chain joins TRBV5-6 to TRBJ2-2, with D tentatively TRBD2 (6 bases). Germline V gene sequence: CDR1 SGHDT, CDR2 YYEEEE. The CDR3 has 16 residues. V was pared by 2 bases and J by 6 bases, with 17 bases between. Written as DNA, the CDR3 is TGTGCCAGCAGCTTCCGACTAGAATCGGGGCCCGGGGAGCTGTTTTTT. Protein: CASSFRLESGPGELFF. The whole variable domain, filled in from reference TRBV5-6 and TRBJ2-2, reads DAGVTQSPTHLIKTRGQQVTLRCSPKSGHDTVSWYQQALGQGPQFIFQYYEEEERQRGNFPDRFSGHQFPNYSSELNVNALLLGDSALYLCASSFRLESGPGELFFGEGSRLTVL.

The chain has TRBV5-1 and TRBJ2-7; 9 nucleotides match TRBD1. Germline V gene data show CDR1 as SGHRS and CDR2 as YFSETQ. The trim removed 4 bases at V and 3 bases at J, leaving 5 bases unmatched. This CDR3 has 14 amino acids. In DNA form, the CDR3 reads TGCGCCAGCAGCCAAACAGGGGGCCACTACGAGCAGTACTTC. It encodes CASSQTGGHYEQYF.

CDR3 DNA sequence: TGTGCCAGCAGCTCTAGCGGGGGCTCCTACAATGAGCAGTTCTTC. It encodes CASSSSGGSYNEQFF. J is TRBJ2-1 and V is TRBV7-2, with 10 bases matching TRBD2. In germline, CDR1 is SGHTA, CDR2 FQGNSA. The CDR3 is made up of 15 amino acids. With V trimmed by 4 bases and J by 0 bases, 0 bases remained unmatched. The whole variable domain, remainder taken from reference TRBV7-2 and TRBJ2-1, is GAGVSQSPSNKVTEKGKDVELRCDPISGHTALYWYRQSLGQGLEFLIYFQGNSAPDKSGLPSDRFSAERTGGSVSTLTIQRTQQEDSAVYLCASSSSGGSYNEQFFGPGTRLTVL.

This chain uses TRBV24-1 with TRBJ1-5; D call uncertain. The CDR3 extends over 12 amino acids. Germline V gives CDR1 KGHDR, CDR2 SFDVKD. Trimming removed 6 bases from V and 2 bases from J, with 4 bases in between. The CDR3 protein is CATSRGNQPQHF. The CDR3 DNA follows: TGTGCCACCAGTCGGGGCAATCAGCCCCAGCATTTT.

This clone came up once. The rearrangement links TRBV7-3 to TRBJ2-1; the match to TRBD1 covers 9 bases. The CDR3 contains 15 residues. J lost 5 bases, V lost 5 bases, and 7 bases had no gene match. In germline, CDR1 is SGHTA, CDR2 FQGTGA. DNA for the CDR3: TGTGCCAGCAGCCAACAGGGGGCGTTGAACAATGAGCAGTTCTTC. Translating it yields CASSQQGALNNEQFF.

This clone has a handful of counts. The CDR3 spells CASSPLPPTGGMSGSNQPQHF. The DNA for the CDR3 is TGTGCCAGCTCACCACTCCCCCCGACAGGGGGCATGTCTGGTAGCAATCAGCCCCAGCATTTT. The chain has TRBV18 and TRBJ1-5; 10 bases match TRBD1. From germline, CDR1 is KGHSH and CDR2 LQKENI. The V segment lost 1 base and the J segment 0 bases; nucleotides outside the gene matches: 15. The CDR3 spans 21 residues.

This clone was detected only a few times. The CDR3 nucleotides read TGTGCCAGCAGTACTCCGGGACAGGGGGCGCGTCCTCCCTATAGGGAGCAGTTCTTC. Translating gives CASSTPGQGARPPYREQFF. The chain has TRBV28 and TRBJ2-1; 12 bases map to TRBD1. V gave up 5 bases and J gave up 10 bases; unmatched junction bases: 21. The CDR3 length is 19 residues. CDR1 is MDHEN and CDR2 is SYDVKM in the germline V gene.

This clone was seen a few times. The chain carries TRBV7-8 and TRBJ1-3; D call uncertain. The CDR3 totals 15 residues. Germline V gene sequence: CDR1 SGHVS, CDR2 FQNEAQ. V lost 1 base and J 0 bases, leaving 7 bases between the germline ends. CDR3 in DNA: TGTGCCAGCAGCTTAGGCGAGAGCTCTGGAAACACCATATATTTT. Protein product: CASSLGESSGNTIYF.

In its sample, this clone was seen a few times. This chain links TRBV6-5 with TRBJ1-2; 7 positions match TRBD1. V dropped 5 bases and J dropped 8; count of bases not matched to a gene: 11. The CDR3 consists of 14 residues. CDR1 is MNHEY and CDR2 is SVGAGI in the germline V gene. The CDR3 DNA follows: TGTGCCAGCAGTCTAGCCGGGACAGTAGGCGGCTACACCTTC. Protein: CASSLAGTVGGYTF.

This clone was seen a single time. The chain couples TRBV28 to TRBJ1-4; D is undetermined. Germline CDR1 reads MDHEN; CDR2 reads SYDVKM. The CDR3 is 11 amino acids. V shed 3 bases and J shed 12 bases, with 8 bases lying between them. The CDR3 nucleotides read TGTGCCAGCAGTTTGAGTCGAGAACTGTTTTTT. It translates to CASSLSRELFF.

The chain employs TRBV3-1 (or the pseudogene TRBV3-2) and TRBJ1-1; 8 positions match TRBD1. The CDR3 loop spans 16 amino acids. From germline, CDR1 is LGHDT and CDR2 YNNKEL (reference sequence). The V and J ends lost 4 bases and 2 bases, in that order; junction bases with no gene match: 9. The CDR3 reads CASSRTTRGRNTEAFF. CDR3 nucleotides: TGTGCCAGCAGCCGAACTACCAGGGGGCGTAACACTGAAGCTTTCTTT.

The rearrangement uses TRBV19 and TRBJ2-7, with D maybe TRBD1 (6 bases). V shed 6 bases and J shed 4 bases, with 16 bases lying between them. Per the germline V gene, CDR1 is LNHDA and CDR2 is SQIVND (reference sequence). This CDR3 is 14 amino acids long. The CDR3 is CASSAGTQLYEQYF. The DNA of the CDR3 is TGTGCCAGTAGCGCCGGGACACAACTTTACGAGCAGTACTTC.

The chain carries TRBV5-5 and TRBJ2-7; D is ambiguous. V dropped 8 bases and J dropped 2 bases, with 8 bases sitting between them. The CDR3 is 11 residues long. Germline lookup yields CDR1 SGHKS and CDR2 YYEKEE (reference sequence). In nucleotides, the CDR3 is TGTGCCAGGCGCGGCCCCTACGAGCAGTACTTC. Protein product: CARRGPYEQYF.

V gene TRBV9 combines with J gene TRBJ2-5; 12 bases align to TRBD1. The germline V gene encodes CDR1 SGDLS and CDR2 YYNGEE. This CDR3 has 15 amino acids. V shed 3 bases and J 7 bases; nucleotides not matched to a gene: 7. The CDR3 spells CASSGPGQGAGTQYF. The CDR3 nucleotides are TGTGCCAGCAGCGGACCGGGACAGGGGGCAGGGACCCAGTACTTC.